This T cell receptor (beta chain) was found in a study of T-cell memory formation after mild COVID-19. Looking at the study overall: TCR clusters largely stayed donor specific.

The 5'RACE method, run with constant-segment primers, produced TCR alpha and TCR beta cDNA libraries (carrying sample barcodes and UMIs). TCRdb re-derived calls from the 5' RACE reads in MiXCR, one entry per CDR3 protein. The sample consists of hundreds of thousands of distinct CDR3 sequences, roughly 20% of them appearing once. This clonotype was recorded a few times. This CDR3 contains 13 residues. Trimming took 6 bases from V and 6 from J, leaving 15 bases between them. The sequence came from an adult woman who had mild COVID-19 (a few samples of this study predate the infection). Cell type and time point are not known. The material sequenced was PBMCs or a T cell subset sorted from them (not recorded which). This chain uses TRBV12-3 or TRBV12-4 with TRBJ2-7; D might be TRBD1 or TRBD2, each matching 5 bases. In DNA form, the CDR3 reads TGTGCCAGCAGCCCGGGACCTTTATCCGAGCAGTACTTC. As protein: CASSPGPLSEQYF.